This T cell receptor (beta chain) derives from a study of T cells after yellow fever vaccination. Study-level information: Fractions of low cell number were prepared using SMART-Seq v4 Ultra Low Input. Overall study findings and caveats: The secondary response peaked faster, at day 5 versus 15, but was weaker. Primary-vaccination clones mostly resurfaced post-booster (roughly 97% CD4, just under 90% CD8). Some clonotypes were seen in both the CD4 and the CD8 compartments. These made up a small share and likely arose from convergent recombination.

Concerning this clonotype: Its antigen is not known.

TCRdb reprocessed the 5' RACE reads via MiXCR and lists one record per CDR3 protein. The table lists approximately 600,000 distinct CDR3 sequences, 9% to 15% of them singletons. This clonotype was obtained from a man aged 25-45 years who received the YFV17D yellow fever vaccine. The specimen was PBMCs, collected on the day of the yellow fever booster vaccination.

The CDR3 is CASSLLRRLAGGADEQFF. The CDR3 coding sequence is TGTGCCAGCAGCCTCCTAAGACGACTAGCGGGCGGAGCTGATGAGCAGTTCTTC. This rearrangement joins TRBV4-2 to TRBJ2-1, with TRBD2 matching over 10 bases. The CDR3 has 18 amino acids. Unmatched junction bases numbered 17, after V lost 4 bases and J lost 8 bases. From germline, CDR1 is LGHNA and CDR2 YNFKEQ.